The 27 T cell receptor beta chains below were found in one sample sequenced in a study of OX40 agonist ivuxolimab in advanced cancers. Here immunoSEQ multiplex PCR was the method, and the copy in TCRdb shows in-frame clones only, minus some. The data hold 25,000 to 35,000 clones, with 82% observed a single time. This material consisted of CD4+ or CD8+ T cells sorted from blood, taken in a trial of the OX40 agonist ivuxolimab. The receptors here all came from an adult with an advanced solid tumor such as melanoma, head and neck, liver or kidney cancer.

The chain recombines TRBV30 with TRBJ2-5; 7 nucleotides line up with TRBD1. There are 13 residues in the CDR3. Germline assignment: CDR1 GTSNPN and CDR2 SVGIG (reference sequence). Trimming removed 3 bases from V and 2 bases from J; junction bases left unmatched: 3. The CDR3 region is CAWSRQGQETQYF. CDR3 nucleotides: TGTGCCTGGAGCCGACAGGGTCAAGAGACCCAGTACTTC.

V usage is TRBV6-1 and J usage is TRBJ1-5; D perhaps matches TRBD1 (5 bases). There are 15 residues in the CDR3. Germline lookup yields CDR1 MNHNS and CDR2 SASEGT. The ends were cut back, 4 bases at V and 6 bases at J, with 16 bases in the middle. DNA for the CDR3: TGTGCCAGCAGTGCAGTGGGGGGGAAAAGTCAGCCCCAGCATTTT. Translated: CASSAVGGKSQPQHF.

This clone was seen a handful of times. The genes are TRBV6-5 and TRBJ2-7; maybe TRBD2 (6 bases). CDR1 and CDR2 from the germline V gene are MNHEY and SVGAGI. Trimming took off 5 bases at V and 5 bases at J, with 19 bases between the two ends. This CDR3 is built from 15 residues. This CDR3 is CASSPALAGLNEQYF. The CDR3 DNA follows: TGTGCCAGCAGTCCCGCACTAGCAGGGCTCAACGAGCAGTACTTC.

This clone was seen just once. V gene TRBV5-4 combines with J gene TRBJ2-1; D is perhaps TRBD2 (5 bases). Trimming stripped 0 bases from V and 5 bases from J, with 15 bases between. Germline values: CDR1 SGHNT, CDR2 YYREEE (reference sequence). The CDR3 is 16 amino acids. CDR3 protein: CASSLGPLSAHNEQFF. Written as DNA, the CDR3 is TGTGCCAGCAGCTTGGGGCCTCTTAGCGCCCACAATGAGCAGTTCTTC.

The CDR3 loop is CASSQETGEPNYGYTF. CDR3 sequence (DNA): TGTGCCAGCAGCCAAGAGACAGGGGAACCTAACTATGGCTACACCTTC. The chain uses TRBV4-2 and TRBJ1-2, with 8 bases that match TRBD1. The ends lost 0 bases at V and 0 bases at J; junction bases unmatched: 3. Germline CDR1 LGHNA, CDR2 YNFKEQ. The CDR3 runs to 16 residues.

The chain has TRBV5-6 and TRBJ2-3, with 11 bases fitting TRBD2. The germline V gene has CDR1 SGHDT and CDR2 YYEEEE. The trim removed 4 bases at V and 2 bases at J, leaving 6 bases unmatched. The CDR3 runs to 16 residues. The CDR3 protein is CASSPLAGVSTDTQYF. CDR3 coding DNA: TGTGCCAGCAGCCCACTAGCGGGAGTATCCACAGATACGCAGTATTTT.

The V and J genes are TRBV11-2 and TRBJ1-1; weak D call: TRBD1 (5 bases). Germline values: CDR1 SGHAT, CDR2 FQNNGV. V lost 5 bases and J lost 5, with 18 bases in between. CDR3 length: 15 residues. This chain's CDR3 is CASSRTGTPGTEAFF. As DNA, the CDR3 is TGTGCCAGCAGCCGGACCGGGACGCCGGGGACTGAAGCTTTCTTT.

This chain joins TRBV6-5 and TRBJ2-1; 12 bases fit TRBD2. The length of the CDR3 is 15 residues. V was pared by 2 bases and J by 8 bases, with 4 bases of the junction left unmatched. The germline gives CDR1 MNHEY, CDR2 SVGAGI. Here the CDR3 DNA reads TGTGCCAGCAGTTACAGACTAGCGGGAGCGCATGAGCAGTTCTTC. This translates into CASSYRLAGAHEQFF.

The chain uses TRBV6-1 and TRBJ1-1, with TRBD1 matching over 8 bases. The J segment lost 6 bases and the V segment lost 6 bases, leaving 12 bases of the junction unmatched. The CDR3 spans 15 residues. The germline V gene has CDR1 MNHNS and CDR2 SASEGT. The CDR3: CASSLNQGAVSEAFF. The CDR3 DNA sequence: TGTGCCAGCAGCCTGAATCAGGGGGCGGTTTCTGAAGCTTTCTTT.

The genes are TRBV5-1 and TRBJ2-7; 9 nucleotides match TRBD2. Germline-derived CDR1 and CDR2 are SGHRS and YFSETQ. The CDR3 has 15 amino acids. Trimming took 4 bases from V and 6 from J; bases not matched to a gene: 11. CDR3 sequence reads: CASSPPGAGGTEQYF. In DNA, the CDR3 is TGCGCCAGCAGCCCCCCGGGGGCGGGGGGGACCGAGCAGTACTTC. Filled out from reference TRBV5-1 and TRBJ2-7, the complete variable domain reads KAGVTQTPRYLIKTRGQQVTLSCSPISGHRSVSWYQQTPGQGLQFLFEYFSETQRNKGNFPGRFSGRQFSNSRSEMNVSTLELGDSALYLCASSPPGAGGTEQYFGPGTRLTVT.

V is TRBV6-5 and J is TRBJ2-3, with 10 bases fitting TRBD2. V shed 6 bases and J 4 bases; nucleotides not matched to a gene: 7. The CDR3 is 15 amino acids. In germline, CDR1 is MNHEY, CDR2 SVGAGI. The CDR3 protein is CASRNPSGGADTQYF. The DNA for the CDR3 is TGTGCCAGCAGGAACCCTAGCGGGGGTGCAGATACGCAGTATTTT.

With respect to this clone: At one end, the junction sequence differs from germline, possibly due to a read error. The chain employs TRBV4-2 and TRBJ2-2; 8 nucleotides agree with TRBD1. The CDR3 totals 18 residues. Germline V CDR1 and CDR2: LGHNA, YNFKEQ. This CDR3 is CASSQEEFYRGNAGELFF. The CDR3 DNA reads as TGTGCCAGCAGCCAAGAGGAGTTCTACAGGGGGAACGCCGGGGAGCTGTTTTTT.

The rearrangement uses TRBV7-3 and TRBJ2-1; the D is unclear. Trimming pared 5 bases from V and 5 bases from J, leaving 4 bases between. Germline V gene lookup returns CDR1 SGHTA and CDR2 FQGTGA. The CDR3 covers 11 residues. The CDR3 bases are TGTGCCAGCAGCGTAGACAATGAGCAGTTCTTC. It yields the protein CASSVDNEQFF.

V gene TRBV18 combines with J gene TRBJ2-3, with no clear D. There are 16 residues in the CDR3. Trimming left V 2 bases short and J 4 bases short, with 16 bases between. Germline V gene sequence: CDR1 KGHSH, CDR2 LQKENI. The CDR3 sequence: CASSPMGPESSDTQYF. DNA for the CDR3: TGTGCCAGCTCACCAATGGGCCCCGAAAGCTCAGATACGCAGTATTTT. Using reference TRBV18 and TRBJ2-3 for the parts outside the CDR3, the full variable domain is NAGVMQNPRHLVRRRGQEARLRCSPMKGHSHVYWYRQLPEEGLKFMVYLQKENIIDESGMPKERFSAEFPKEGPSILRIQQVVRGDSAAYFCASSPMGPESSDTQYFGPGTRLTVL.

The CDR3: CASTYGGGYGYTF. The DNA of the CDR3 is TGTGCCAGCACCTACGGGGGGGGTTATGGCTACACCTTC. The chain recombines TRBV6-5 with TRBJ1-2; perhaps TRBD1 as D (5 bases). V lost 7 bases to trimming and J lost 5 bases, with 14 bases between them. Germline lookup yields CDR1 MNHEY and CDR2 SVGAGI. The CDR3 covers 13 residues.

This clone was recorded a few times. The V gene is TRBV5-1, the J gene TRBJ2-1, with no clear D. This CDR3 spans 19 amino acids. The V gene's germline CDR1 is SGHRS and CDR2 YFSETQ. V lost 7 bases and J 5 bases, leaving 31 bases between the germline ends. The CDR3 reads CASGERRLGGRQQDNEQFF. The CDR3 DNA sequence: TGCGCCAGCGGCGAACGGCGCCTGGGCGGCAGACAACAAGACAATGAGCAGTTCTTC. The variable domain in full, with the rest retrieved from reference TRBV5-1 and TRBJ2-1, is KAGVTQTPRYLIKTRGQQVTLSCSPISGHRSVSWYQQTPGQGLQFLFEYFSETQRNKGNFPGRFSGRQFSNSRSEMNVSTLELGDSALYLCASGERRLGGRQQDNEQFFGPGTRLTVL.

The rearrangement joins TRBV10-2 to TRBJ2-3; D possibly corresponds to TRBD1 (6 bases). Trimming cost V 8 bases and J 6 bases, with 9 bases left between them. Germline CDR1 is WSHSY and CDR2 is SAAADI. The CDR3 covers 11 residues. The CDR3 loop is CASGRGDTQYF. Here the CDR3 DNA reads TGCGCCAGCGGCAGGGGTGATACGCAGTATTTT.

The chain links TRBV28 to TRBJ1-1; possible D gene TRBD1, 5 bases. The V gene's germline CDR1 is MDHEN and CDR2 SYDVKM. This CDR3 has 11 amino acids. The germline V and J ends were trimmed by 7 bases and 10 bases, with 13 bases remaining between them. The DNA of the CDR3 is TGTGCCAGCACCGGGGGTCGCGGAGCTTTCTTT. Its translation: CASTGGRGAFF.

The rearrangement uses TRBV28 and TRBJ1-4; 7 bases fit TRBD1. Germline V gene data show CDR1 as MDHEN and CDR2 as SYDVKM. CDR3 length equals 15 residues. The V gene end was trimmed by 4 bases and the J gene end by 3 bases; junction bases not matched to a gene: 5. The DNA of the CDR3 is TGTGCCAGCAGTTCTCGGGACAGTTCTAATGAAAAACTGTTTTTT. It specifies CASSSRDSSNEKLFF.

This sequence joins TRBV11-3 and TRBJ2-7; D is ambiguous. The CDR3 sequence is 11 residues long. Germline V lookup: CDR1 SGHNT, CDR2 YENEEA. V gave up 3 bases and J gave up 3 bases, with 3 bases separating them. The CDR3 spells CASSFIYEQYF. The CDR3 coding sequence is TGTGCCAGCAGCTTTATCTACGAGCAGTACTTC. Based on the CDR3 plus reference TRBV11-3 and TRBJ2-7, the full variable domain is EAGVVQSPRYKIIEKKQPVAFWCNPISGHNTLYWYLQNLGQGPELLIRYENEEAVDDSQLPKDRFSAERLKGVDSTLKIQPAELGDSAVYLCASSFIYEQYFGPGTRLTVT.

The V call is TRBV11-2, the J call TRBJ2-3, with D uncertain. Looked up from germline, CDR1 is SGHAT and CDR2 is FQNNGV. Trimming removed 7 bases at V and 0 bases at J, with 17 bases between. The CDR3 is made up of 16 amino acids. CDR3 DNA sequence: TGTGCCAGCACCAACCGCGACGGATTAAGCACAGATACGCAGTATTTT. It is translated as CASTNRDGLSTDTQYF.

The chain carries TRBV6-5 and TRBJ1-1, with 7 bases identical to TRBD1. The germline gives CDR1 MNHEY, CDR2 SVGAGI. The CDR3 has 16 amino acids. The trim removed 4 bases at V and 3 bases at J, leaving 11 bases unmatched. CDR3 DNA: TGTGCCAGCAGTTCATCTGGACAGGAATGGGACACTGAAGCTTTCTTT. This encodes CASSSSGQEWDTEAFF.

The CDR3 sequence is CASRSAGVNYGYTF. In DNA form, the CDR3 reads TGTGCCAGCAGGAGCGCGGGGGTAAACTATGGCTACACCTTC. The chain carries TRBV5-5 and TRBJ1-2; weak D call: TRBD1 (5 bases). Germline CDR1 is SGHKS and CDR2 is YYEKEE (reference sequence). V was trimmed by 5 bases and J by 2 bases, leaving 13 bases between them. The CDR3 extends over 14 amino acids.

This chain joins TRBV7-9 and TRBJ1-1; D is unresolved. Germline V gene lookup returns CDR1 SEHNR and CDR2 FQNEAQ (reference sequence). V was cut by 0 bases and J by 2 bases, with 7 bases left in between. The CDR3 extends over 14 amino acids. CDR3: CASSLARKNTEAFF. CDR3 bases: TGTGCCAGCAGCTTAGCGAGGAAAAACACTGAAGCTTTCTTT.

The chain joins TRBV6-6 to TRBJ2-7; TRBD2 matches at 7 bases. The CDR3 runs to 14 residues. Trimming removed 5 bases from V and 3 bases from J; junction bases left unmatched: 7. The germline V gene has CDR1 MNHNY and CDR2 SVGAGI (reference sequence). For the CDR3, the DNA is TGTGCCAGCAGTCCAGGCGGGAGTTACTACGAGCAGTACTTC. This codes for CASSPGGSYYEQYF.

The J gene is TRBJ2-2, the V gene TRBV13; D is ambiguous. V was clipped by 1 base and J by 0 bases, with 6 bases between them. Germline CDR1 is PRHDT and CDR2 is FYEKMQ (reference sequence). This CDR3 comprises 15 residues. The CDR3, as DNA: TGTGCCAGCAGCTTAGTAGGTTCGAACACCGGGGAGCTGTTTTTT. This translates into CASSLVGSNTGELFF. The entire variable domain, with the rest obtained from reference TRBV13 and TRBJ2-2, is as follows: AAGVIQSPRHLIKEKRETATLKCYPIPRHDTVYWYQQGPGQDPQFLISFYEKMQSDKGSIPDRFSAQQFSDYHSELNMSSLELGDSALYFCASSLVGSNTGELFFGEGSRLTVL.

The CDR3 region is CASRTGGDGYTF. For the CDR3, the DNA is TGTGCCAGTAGGACGGGAGGGGATGGCTACACCTTC. The rearrangement links TRBV19 to TRBJ1-2; D is perhaps TRBD1 (5 bases). Germline V gene sequence: CDR1 LNHDA, CDR2 SQIVND (reference sequence). The V gene lost 6 bases and the J gene lost 6 bases, with 11 bases spanning the gap. This CDR3 has 12 residues. The full variable domain, completed using reference TRBV19 and TRBJ1-2, is DGGITQSPKYLFRKEGQNVTLSCEQNLNHDAMYWYRQDPGQGLRLIYYSQIVNDFQKGDIAEGYSVSREKKESFPLTVTSAQKNPTAFYLCASRTGGDGYTFGSGTRLTVV.